Following are 5 T cell receptor beta chains from one sample sequenced in a study of T-cell reconstitution after alpha-beta-depleted transplantation in children. It was with unique molecular identifiers that the TCRbeta library was prepared. TCRdb fed the PCR reads into MiXCR, producing one record per CDR3 protein. The sample shows 450,000 to 550,000 distinct CDR3 sequences, about an eighth of them seen only once. Specimen: PBMCs, mostly from graft donor cells, collected 180 days after TCRalphabeta/CD19-depleted stem cell transplant. Source of these receptors: a female patient aged 2-15 years who had a stem cell transplant for aplastic anemia, so the T cells may come from the graft donor.

This clonotype showed up many times. The rearrangement uses TRBV20-1 and TRBJ1-1; D gene uncertain. CDR1 DFQATT and CDR2 SNEGSKA come from the germline V gene (reference sequence). The V gene lost 6 bases and the J gene lost 3 bases, with 14 bases spanning the gap. The CDR3 contains 13 residues. The chain's CDR3 is CSAAGSLDTEAFF. The DNA for the CDR3 is TGCAGTGCGGCGGGGTCCCTGGACACTGAAGCTTTCTTT.

This clonotype was picked up many times. The V call is TRBV20-1, the J call TRBJ2-1; possible D gene TRBD2, 6 bases. Deletions cut 1 base from V and 3 bases from J, with 13 bases between. Per germline, CDR1 DFQATT and CDR2 SNEGSKA (reference sequence). CDR3 length equals 15 residues. This CDR3 reads CSARVRERVYNEQFF. The CDR3 region has the DNA TGCAGTGCTAGAGTGAGGGAGCGGGTCTACAATGAGCAGTTCTTC.

The chain is built from TRBV6-2 or TRBV6-3 and TRBJ1-1; the D gene is possibly TRBD1 (5 bases). The CDR3 covers 21 residues. Germline CDR1 is MNHEY and CDR2 is SVGEGT. V lost 0 bases, J lost 0 bases, and 26 bases lay in between. CDR3 DNA: TGTGCCAGCAGTTACTCGGCCGGGACGAAAAGAGGGATTCTTATGAACACTGAAGCTTTCTTT. Its protein is CASSYSAGTKRGILMNTEAFF.

This clonotype has more than one count but fewer than ten. This chain uses TRBV5-1 with TRBJ1-5; D is undetermined. Trimming removed 0 bases at V and 3 bases at J, with 7 bases between. Germline V gene lookup returns CDR1 SGHRS and CDR2 YFSETQ. This CDR3 has 14 residues. The CDR3 loop is CASSLVEANQPQHF. For the CDR3, the DNA is TGCGCCAGCAGCTTGGTGGAGGCCAATCAGCCCCAGCATTTT.

This clonotype turned up a few times. The chain is built from TRBV10-3 and TRBJ2-5, with TRBD2 matching over 7 bases. This CDR3 contains 16 residues. V was pared by 3 bases and J by 4 bases, with 11 bases of the junction left unmatched. CDR1 is ENHRY, CDR2 SYGVKD, per germline. The CDR3 DNA reads TGTGCCATCAGTGACCCCGGACTAGGGGCTTTAGAGACCCAGTACTTC. It specifies CAISDPGLGALETQYF.